What follows describes a single T cell receptor (beta chain). Its specificity is unknown. Construction of the TCR beta libraries employed iRepertoire HTBI primers in conjunction with Arm-PCR of CDR3 regions. TCRdb re-called the multiplex PCR reads through MiXCR, storing one row per CDR3 protein. The sample carries about 610,000 distinct CDR3 sequences, 16% recorded once. This entry belongs to a study of regulatory T cells in long-lasting Graves disease. Study results and limitations: Under persistent disease, TRBV28, TRBJ1-2 and TRBJ2-5 were used preferentially.

CDR3 length: 14 residues. CDR1 is MNHEY and CDR2 is SVGEGT in the germline V gene. V was shortened by 5 bases and J by 6 bases, with 14 bases between the two germline ends. Specified time point: newly diagnosed GD, antithyroid drugs for less than 3 months. With RNA extracted from PBMCs as input, the TCR library was made. These data were likewise used in another study, on T cells in Graves' hyperthyroidism and ophthalmopathy. As reported in that work: Patients aged 18 to 65 had newly diagnosed hyperthyroidism that had lasted under 2 months. Clinical symptoms, serum thyroxine, TRAb, thyroid ultrasound and orbital computed tomography informed diagnoses.

The genes are TRBV6-2 or TRBV6-3 and TRBJ2-4, with D possibly being TRBD2 (5 bases). The source was peripheral blood mononuclear cells (PBMCs), collected at new diagnosis, from a patient treated with antithyroid drugs. This clonotype originated in a man younger than 30 with Graves disease. The CDR3 sequence is CASSVRVLRNIQYF. For the CDR3, the DNA is TGTGCCAGCAGTGTGAGGGTTTTAAGAAACATTCAGTACTTC.